Below are 21 T cell receptor beta chains sequenced from a single sample in a study of blood T cell repertoires in COVID-19 (dated by TCRdb to between 2020 and 2021). Library method: the immunoSEQ multiplex PCR assay. The immuneACCESS repertoire file appears here via TCRdb, limited to in-frame rearrangements. These files lack a portion of the clones; in checked studies, under half of the deficit traces to unresolved V genes, and the cause of the others is not known. This sample has approximately 290,000 clones in its table, and about four fifths of those were observed once. The ten largest clones capture approximately 15% of the sample. Sequenced sample: peripheral blood. The receptor set was obtained from an older person with COVID-19, enrolled during active disease.

As DNA, the CDR3 is TGTGCCAGCAGCTTTTTCGGGGGGGCCACAGATACGCAGTATTTT. It encodes CASSFFGGATDTQYF. The chain carries TRBV5-4 and TRBJ2-3, with 8 bases aligning to TRBD2. Looked up from germline, CDR1 is SGHNT and CDR2 is YYREEE (reference sequence). V was pared by 2 bases and J by 2 bases, with 4 bases of the junction left unmatched. The CDR3 is made up of 15 amino acids.

This clone was seen a few times. The chain joins TRBV29-1 to TRBJ1-3; 8 bases agree with TRBD1. J gave up 3 bases and V 6 bases, and 4 bases lay outside the gene matches. The CDR3 has 13 amino acids. The V gene's germline CDR1 is SQVTM and CDR2 ANQGSEA. Here the CDR3 DNA reads TGCAGCGTCGCACAGGGGGGTGGAAACACCATATATTTT. Its translation is CSVAQGGGNTIYF.

The chain combines TRBV6-6 with TRBJ1-4; D gene unclear. The germline V and J ends were trimmed by 2 bases and 7 bases, with 14 bases remaining between them. Germline CDR1 is MNHNY and CDR2 is SVGAGI (reference sequence). CDR3 length: 15 residues. Here the CDR3 DNA reads TGTGCCAGCAGTTACCTAGGCCCCGTGCCTGAAAAACTGTTTTTT. This encodes CASSYLGPVPEKLFF.

V usage is TRBV5-6 and J usage is TRBJ1-4; 10 bases fit TRBD1. Germline V gene data show CDR1 as SGHDT and CDR2 as YYEEEE. The length of the CDR3 is 13 residues. V lost 4 bases and J lost 16; bases outside the gene matches: 10. Written as DNA, the CDR3 is TGTGCCAGCAGCAGGGACAGGGGACAGGATCCGTTTTTT. Translating it yields CASSRDRGQDPFF.

V and J are TRBV3-1 (or the pseudogene TRBV3-2) and TRBJ1-2; D is undetermined. Germline CDR1 reads LGHDT; CDR2 reads YNNKEL (reference sequence). The CDR3 runs to 17 residues. The ends were cut back, 0 bases at V and 0 bases at J, with 14 bases in the middle. The CDR3: CASSQDWSGSPNYGYTF. DNA of the CDR3: TGTGCCAGCAGCCAAGATTGGTCGGGGAGCCCTAACTATGGCTACACCTTC.

The chain joins TRBV7-9 to TRBJ2-2, with unresolved D. Trimming pared 5 bases from V and 5 bases from J, leaving 15 bases between. The CDR3 spans 15 residues. Germline assignment: CDR1 SEHNR and CDR2 FQNEAQ (reference sequence). For the CDR3, the DNA is TGTGCCAGCAGCCCTTCGACACCTATTACCGGGGAGCTGTTTTTT. The encoded protein is CASSPSTPITGELFF.

This clone was observed many times. CDR3 in DNA: TGTGCCAGCAGCACCTTAGCGGGAGTAGAGACCCAGTACTTC. Protein: CASSTLAGVETQYF. The gene calls are TRBV21-1 and TRBJ2-5; the D call in the table, TRBD2, was not verified against the DNA. TRBV21-1 represents a pseudogene. This CDR3 contains 14 residues.

V gene TRBV27 combines with J gene TRBJ2-5; 11 nucleotides align to TRBD1. V lost 3 bases, J lost 4 bases, and 7 bases stayed unmatched. The CDR3 loop spans 16 amino acids. From germline, CDR1 is MNHEY and CDR2 SMNVEV (reference sequence). The CDR3 region is CASSFTGTGGGETQYF. Here the CDR3 DNA reads TGTGCCAGCAGTTTTACCGGGACAGGGGGTGGAGAGACCCAGTACTTC.

The chain is built from TRBV18 and TRBJ1-5; no reliable D call. This CDR3 has 16 amino acids. The germline V gene encodes CDR1 KGHSH and CDR2 LQKENI. V was trimmed by 1 base and J by 3 bases, leaving 13 bases between them. As DNA, the CDR3 is TGTGCCAGCTCACCACAAGGGAGGAATGTCAATCAGCCCCAGCATTTT. Amino acid sequence: CASSPQGRNVNQPQHF.

This rearrangement joins TRBV6-6 to TRBJ2-4, with 7 bases lining up with TRBD1. The CDR3 loop spans 14 amino acids. Trimming removed 2 bases from V and 10 bases from J; junction bases left unmatched: 8. Per the germline V gene, CDR1 is MNHNY and CDR2 is SVGAGI (reference sequence). CDR3 loop: CASSYTRGWRIQYF. CDR3 DNA sequence: TGTGCCAGCAGTTACACCAGGGGGTGGAGAATTCAGTACTTC.

This clone was counted a few times. The chain combines TRBV9 with TRBJ1-1; the D is unclear. This CDR3 region has 15 residues. V was shortened by 4 bases and J by 5 bases, with 18 bases between the two germline ends. Germline V gene sequence: CDR1 SGDLS, CDR2 YYNGEE. CDR3 amino acids: CASSPPVGAGTEAFF. The CDR3 nucleotides are TGTGCCAGCAGCCCCCCCGTGGGAGCTGGGACTGAAGCTTTCTTT.

V gene TRBV6-5 combines with J gene TRBJ2-7; 7 nucleotides line up with TRBD1. Germline loops: CDR1 MNHEY, CDR2 SVGAGI. The CDR3 loop spans 14 amino acids. After removal of 6 bases from V and 6 bases from J, the junction contained 11 bases not matched to a gene. CDR3 sequence: CASSYDREFREQYF. In nucleotides, the CDR3 is TGTGCCAGCAGCTACGACAGGGAATTCCGCGAGCAGTACTTC.

V and J are TRBV7-3 and TRBJ1-3, with D unresolved. CDR3 size: 16 residues. Germline V lookup: CDR1 SGHTA, CDR2 FQGTGA. Trimming removed 2 bases at V and 0 bases at J, with 11 bases between. Here the CDR3 reads CASSLGTRFSGNTIYF. The DNA of the CDR3 is TGTGCCAGCAGCTTAGGTACGAGGTTCTCTGGAAACACCATATATTTT.

J is TRBJ2-3 and V is TRBV11-2, with D possibly TRBD2 on 7 matching bases. There are 17 residues in the CDR3. The V end was cut by 4 bases, the J end by 3 bases, with 20 bases between. The germline V gene encodes CDR1 SGHAT and CDR2 FQNNGV. CDR3 in DNA: TGTGCCAGCAGCTACCTGAAGGGGGGGGGCCGGACAGATACGCAGTATTTT. Encoded protein: CASSYLKGGGRTDTQYF.

The chain combines TRBV2 with TRBJ1-3; 9 positions agree with TRBD1. J gave up 4 bases and V 6 bases, and 7 bases lay outside the gene matches. From germline, CDR1 is SNHLY and CDR2 FYNNEI. The CDR3 sequence is 15 residues long. CDR3 coding DNA: TGTGCCAGCAGCCAACAGGGGGCGTGGGGAAACACCATATATTTT. It translates to CASSQQGAWGNTIYF.

J is TRBJ2-2 and V is TRBV5-6; possible D gene TRBD2, 6 bases. Germline loops: CDR1 SGHDT, CDR2 YYEEEE. The CDR3 totals 16 residues. Deletions cut 4 bases from V and 3 bases from J, with 16 bases between. The CDR3 DNA sequence: TGTGCCAGCAGCCCCCCCTGGGGGGAGGACACCGGGGAGCTGTTTTTT. Amino acid sequence: CASSPPWGEDTGELFF.

V usage is TRBV9 and J usage is TRBJ1-1, with a weak D call TRBD1 (5 bases). V was trimmed by 7 bases and J by 3 bases, leaving 16 bases between them. The CDR3 spans 14 residues. Germline loops: CDR1 SGDLS, CDR2 YYNGEE. For the CDR3, the DNA is TGTGCCAGCGGTCGCGGGGGTTCGCACACTGAAGCTTTCTTT. Amino acids: CASGRGGSHTEAFF.

This chain joins TRBV6-1 and TRBJ2-5; 9 positions agree with TRBD1. CDR3 length equals 15 residues. The J segment lost 2 bases and the V segment lost 2 bases, leaving 3 bases of the junction unmatched. Germline CDR1 MNHNS, CDR2 SASEGT. CDR3 coding DNA: TGTGCCAGCAGTGAACAAGGACAGGGGCAAGAGACCCAGTACTTC. This encodes CASSEQGQGQETQYF.

V is TRBV19 and J is TRBJ2-4, with TRBD2 identical over 8 bases. V lost 4 bases, J lost 6 bases, and 8 bases stayed unmatched. This CDR3 contains 15 residues. CDR1 is LNHDA and CDR2 is SQIVND in the germline V gene (reference sequence). DNA of the CDR3: TGTGCCAGTAGTACTTCGGGGGGGGCGGGAAACATTCAGTACTTC. Protein: CASSTSGGAGNIQYF.

This clone was counted between two and nine times. The genes are TRBV4-3 and TRBJ2-7; 10 bases agree with TRBD2. J lost 3 bases, V lost 1 base, and 3 bases had no gene match. The CDR3 has 15 residues. Germline lookup yields CDR1 LGHNA and CDR2 YSLEER. The CDR3: CASSQGLAGGYEQYF. DNA for the CDR3: TGCGCCAGCAGCCAAGGCTTAGCGGGGGGCTACGAGCAGTACTTC.

The rearrangement links TRBV7-2 to TRBJ1-2; D remains ambiguous. In germline, CDR1 is SGHTA, CDR2 FQGNSA. The V end was cut by 2 bases, the J end by 3 bases, with 13 bases between. The CDR3 totals 15 residues. CDR3 sequence: CASSLYGSGDYGYTF. CDR3 sequence (DNA): TGTGCCAGCAGCTTATACGGGTCCGGGGACTATGGCTACACCTTC.